These T cell receptor beta chains were read from a single sample in a study of cytomegalovirus exposure and HLA in healthy donors. This table comes from immunoSEQ multiplex PCR, and its TCRdb copy is limited to in-frame clones, with some not included. The data show around 150,000 clones, roughly 80% seen once. The sequenced material came from PBMCs. Source of these receptors: a man aged 30 to 39 in good health and CMV-seropositive. Both conserved end residues are part of each CDR3. The D gene is left open where the match is weak. Clone sizes are given selectively: once, few, many, or a class where the clone is expanded.

clone_size d_call j_call v_call cdr3_aa cdr3_nt
- - TRBJ2-1 TRBV28 CASSLPLYTDEQFF TGTGCCAGCAGTTTACCTCTATATACGGATGAGCAGTTCTTC
- - TRBJ1-3 TRBV18 CASSPSPELSGNTIYF TGTGCCAGCTCACCTTCGCCCGAACTCTCTGGAAACACCATATATTTT
- - TRBJ1-2 TRBV15 CATSSGRTYGYTF TGTGCCACCAGCAGCGGGAGGACCTATGGCTACACCTTC
- - TRBJ2-3 TRBV21-1 CAWSRGVTDTQYF TGTGCCTGGTCGCGGGGAGTCACAGATACGCAGTATTTT
few TRBD2 TRBJ2-3 TRBV6-1 CASSELAGGPDTQYF TGTGCCAGCAGTGAACTAGCGGGGGGGCCGGATACGCAGTATTTT
once TRBD1 TRBJ2-1 TRBV12-5 CASGWGQGANEQFF TGTGCTAGTGGTTGGGGACAGGGGGCAAATGAGCAGTTCTTC
- - TRBJ1-3 TRBV29-1 CSADNSGNTIYF TGCAGCGCGGACAACTCTGGAAACACCATATATTTT
- - TRBJ1-5 TRBV30 CAWSVRLKPDQPQHF TGTGCCTGGAGTGTTAGACTTAAACCCGATCAGCCCCAGCATTTT
- - TRBJ2-3 TRBV27 CASSLRDTQYF TGTGCCAGCAGTTTACGGGATACGCAGTATTTT
- TRBD2 TRBJ2-3 TRBV9 CASSGSGGADTQYF TGTGCCAGCAGCGGAAGCGGGGGGGCAGATACGCAGTATTTT
- - TRBJ2-1 TRBV27 CASSPRGSGTLSYNEQFF TGTGCCAGCAGCCCCCGGGGTAGCGGTACCCTCTCCTACAATGAGCAGTTCTTC
- - TRBJ1-3 TRBV11-2 CACAEGSKGVSGNTIYF TGTGCCTGTGCCGAGGGATCCAAAGGAGTCTCTGGAAACACCATATATTTT
- - TRBJ2-5 TRBV10-3 CAIRGGLQETQYF TGTGCCATCAGGGGGGGGCTCCAAGAGACCCAGTACTTC
- TRBD2 TRBJ2-7 TRBV30 CAWSGVAGAQLYEQYF TGTGCCTGGAGTGGGGTAGCGGGGGCCCAACTATACGAGCAGTACTTC
few TRBD1 TRBJ2-7 TRBV6-6 CASSYYPGGNEQYF TGTGCCAGCAGTTACTATCCAGGGGGCAACGAGCAGTACTTC
- TRBD1 TRBJ2-2 TRBV29-1 CSVSRGQGNTGELFF TGCAGCGTTAGCCGGGGACAGGGGAACACCGGGGAGCTGTTTTTT
few - TRBJ1-5 TRBV6-5 CASSLQGYQPQHF TGTGCCAGCAGTCTCCAGGGGTATCAGCCCCAGCATTTT
- - TRBJ1-6 TRBV7-6 CASSLAKGGTVGSPLHF TGTGCCAGCAGCTTAGCTAAGGGGGGGACCGTAGGCTCACCCCTCCACTTT
- - TRBJ2-7 TRBV11-2 CASSLGLPYEQYF TGTGCCAGCAGCTTGGGACTCCCCTACGAGCAGTACTTC
- TRBD1 TRBJ1-5 TRBV7-9 CASSSGQVNQPQHF TGTGCCAGCAGCTCCGGACAGGTCAATCAGCCCCAGCATTTT
once - TRBJ2-1 TRBV13 CASSLGSSGNEQFF TGTGCCAGCAGCTTAGGTTCCTCGGGAAATGAGCAGTTCTTC
- TRBD2 TRBJ2-5 TRBV5-6 CASSLAGGIVETQYF TGTGCCAGCAGCCTTGCGGGGGGGATCGTCGAGACCCAGTACTTC
- - TRBJ2-2 TRBV5-1 CASSFAAGSWELFF TGCGCCAGCAGCTTCGCGGCGGGAAGCTGGGAGCTGTTTTTT
- TRBD1 TRBJ1-2 TRBV29-1 CSVKDRGNYGYTF TGCAGCGTTAAGGACAGGGGGAACTATGGCTACACCTTC
once TRBD1 TRBJ1-2 TRBV11-1 CASSLDGQGNYGYTF TGTGCCAGCAGCTTAGATGGACAGGGGAACTATGGCTACACCTTC
- - TRBJ2-1 TRBV19 CASSPNDRYNEQFF TGTGCCAGTAGTCCAAACGACAGGTACAATGAGCAGTTCTTC
- TRBD1 TRBJ1-5 TRBV18 CASSPGTGYAQPQHF TGTGCCAGCTCACCAGGGACAGGTTACGCTCAGCCCCAGCATTTT
- - TRBJ1-2 TRBV15 CATSRDPGAGGYTF TGTGCCACCAGCAGAGATCCAGGGGCGGGTGGCTACACCTTC
- TRBD1 TRBJ1-4 TRBV19 CASSPWTGENEKLFF TGTGCCAGTAGTCCATGGACAGGGGAAAATGAAAAACTGTTTTTT
- - TRBJ1-2 TRBV4-3 CASSQVTDYGYTF TGCGCCAGCAGCCAAGTGACAGACTATGGCTACACCTTC
- - TRBJ1-5 TRBV29-1 CSVQTGKRNQPQHF TGCAGCGTCCAAACAGGGAAACGCAATCAGCCCCAGCATTTT